This T cell receptor (beta chain) is from a study of OX40 agonist ivuxolimab in advanced cancers. Study-level background: Ivuxolimab, which targeted the costimulatory receptor OX40 (CD134), was an agonistic, fully human IgG2 monoclonal antibody. Intravenous ivuxolimab was administered to patients every 2 weeks at six dose levels: 0.01, 0.1, 0.3, 1.5, 3 and 10 mg/kg. Of the 50 to 55 patients in dose escalation, around 19 had hepatocellular carcinoma, around 15 had melanoma, 9 had renal cell carcinoma and 9 had head and neck cancer. The dose-escalation cohort was about 86% male with a mean age of about 58 years, ranging from about 23 to 85. Prior anti-PD-1, anti-PD-L1 or anti-CTLA-4 therapy was permitted, and checkpoint inhibitors had been received by around 39% of dose-escalation patients. Partial responses were achieved by three dose-escalation patients, of whom one had hepatocellular carcinoma and two had cutaneous melanoma. Peripheral TCRbeta sequencing was intended to test whether TCR sequence diversity was altered and clonal T-cell expansion was caused by ivuxolimab. The paper describes the monotherapy dose-escalation part (N ≈ 52 patients) of the phase I trial of ivuxolimab.

Regarding this clone: Which antigen it targets is not known. Base qualities are not recorded, but no much larger clone differs from it by a single base.

V sheds 8 bases and J sheds 4 bases, leaving 17 bases between their ends. The CDR3 has 14 amino acids, counting the end cysteine and phenylalanine. Of all the DNA, just the CDR3 is kept, 42 bases in frame from base 1. Via the germline V gene (reference sequence), CDR1 is LNHDA and CDR2 SQIVND. The study at large found these results: After ivuxolimab, more expanded clones were found on average in CD8+ T cells than in CD4+ T cells. The antigen specificity of the clonally expanded peripheral T cells was not determined. Low levels of normalized T-cell clonal expansion were also seen in some patients who did not respond. At doses of 0.1 to 3.0 mg/kg, clonal expansion of both CD4+ and CD8+ T cells in blood was seen between baseline and week 6. In the 0.1-3.0 mg/kg groups, partial responders had among the lowest normalized peripheral clonal expansion, particularly in CD8+ T cells.

Genomic DNA was isolated from the sorted cells so that the TCRbeta CDR3 region could be sequenced. The immunoSEQ Assay was used to sequence the TCRbeta CDR3 regions. In TCRdb, the immuneACCESS table is reduced to in-frame sequences with V and J assigned. These tables do not hold every clone; where another copy was compared, an unresolved V gene accounts for under half, and the others remain unexplained. For this sample there are roughly 81,000 clones; 70% to 90% appear just once. The ten biggest clones cover less than 0.6% of the sample. The trial excluded patients who had a history of autoimmune disease or were on systemic immunosuppression. Peripheral blood for TCR sequencing was drawn from every dose cohort at baseline, at cycle 4 day 1 and at cycle 7 day 1. Samples were obtained from an open-label, multicenter, first-in-human phase I dose-escalation trial of ivuxolimab. Adults with locally advanced or metastatic melanoma, renal cell, hepatocellular, or head and neck squamous cell carcinoma were enrolled in the trial. Before TCR sequencing, CD4+ T cells and CD8+ T cells were sorted from peripheral blood as separate populations.

Sequences were derived from CD4+ or CD8+ T cells sorted from blood, sampled in a trial of the OX40 agonist ivuxolimab. The receptor's source is an adult with an advanced solid tumor such as melanoma, head and neck, liver or kidney cancer. Here the chain combines TRBV19 and TRBJ1-2; the D segment could be TRBD1, given 6 matching bases. The CDR3 sequence is CASRRLTGTYGYTF. The sequenced DNA: TGTGCCAGTCGCCGCCTGACAGGAACCTATGGCTACACCTTC. The variable domain in full, with residues beyond the CDR3 obtained from the reference TRBV19 and TRBJ1-2 genes, is DGGITQSPKYLFRKEGQNVTLSCEQNLNHDAMYWYRQDPGQGLRLIYYSQIVNDFQKGDIAEGYSVSREKKESFPLTVTSAQKNPTAFYLCASRRLTGTYGYTFGSGTRLTVV.